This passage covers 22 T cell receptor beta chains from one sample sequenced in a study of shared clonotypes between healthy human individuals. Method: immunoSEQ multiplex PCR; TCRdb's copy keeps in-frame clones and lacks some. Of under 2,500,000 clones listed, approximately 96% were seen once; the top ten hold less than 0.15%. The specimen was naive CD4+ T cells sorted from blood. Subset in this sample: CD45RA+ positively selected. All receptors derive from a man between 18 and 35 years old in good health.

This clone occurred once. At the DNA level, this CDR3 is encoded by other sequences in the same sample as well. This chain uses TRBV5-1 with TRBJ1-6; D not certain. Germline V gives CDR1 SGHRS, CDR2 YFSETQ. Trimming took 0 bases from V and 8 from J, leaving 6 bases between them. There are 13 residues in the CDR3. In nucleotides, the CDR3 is TGCGCCAGCAGCTTGGAGTCGGATTCACCCCTCCACTTT. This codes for CASSLESDSPLHF.

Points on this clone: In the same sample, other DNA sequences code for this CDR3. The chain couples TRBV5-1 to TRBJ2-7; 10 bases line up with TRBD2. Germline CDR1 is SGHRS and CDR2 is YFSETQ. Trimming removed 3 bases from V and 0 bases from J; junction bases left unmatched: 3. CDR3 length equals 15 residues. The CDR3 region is CASSSSSGSSYEQYF. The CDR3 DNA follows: TGCGCCAGCAGCTCCTCTAGCGGGAGCTCCTACGAGCAGTACTTC. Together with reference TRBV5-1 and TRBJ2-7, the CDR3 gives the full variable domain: KAGVTQTPRYLIKTRGQQVTLSCSPISGHRSVSWYQQTPGQGLQFLFEYFSETQRNKGNFPGRFSGRQFSNSRSEMNVSTLELGDSALYLCASSSSSGSSYEQYFGPGTRLTVT.

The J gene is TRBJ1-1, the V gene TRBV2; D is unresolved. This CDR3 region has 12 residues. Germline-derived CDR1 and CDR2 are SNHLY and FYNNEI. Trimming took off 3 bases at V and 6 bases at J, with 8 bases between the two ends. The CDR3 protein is CASSDRKAEAFF. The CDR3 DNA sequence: TGTGCCAGCAGTGACAGGAAGGCTGAAGCTTTCTTT.

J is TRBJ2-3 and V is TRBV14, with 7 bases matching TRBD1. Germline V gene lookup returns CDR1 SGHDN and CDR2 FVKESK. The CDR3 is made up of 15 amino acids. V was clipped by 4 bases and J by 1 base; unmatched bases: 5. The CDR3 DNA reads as TGTGCCAGCAGCCGAGACAGGGTCGGCACAGATACGCAGTATTTT. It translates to CASSRDRVGTDTQYF.

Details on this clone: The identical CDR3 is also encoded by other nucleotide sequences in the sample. The CDR3 nucleotides are TGCGCCAGCAGCTCGGGACAGGGCACAGATACGCAGTATTTT. Amino acids: CASSSGQGTDTQYF. The chain uses TRBV5-1 and TRBJ2-3, with 8 bases matching TRBD1. The CDR3 has 14 amino acids. From germline, CDR1 is SGHRS and CDR2 YFSETQ. V trimming: 3 bases; J trimming: 1 base; junction bases outside the gene matches: 1.

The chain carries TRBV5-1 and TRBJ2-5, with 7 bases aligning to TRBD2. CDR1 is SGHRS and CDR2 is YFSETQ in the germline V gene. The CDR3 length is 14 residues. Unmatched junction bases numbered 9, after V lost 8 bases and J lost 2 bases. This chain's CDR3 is CASNKRGGQETQYF. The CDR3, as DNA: TGCGCCAGTAACAAGCGGGGCGGACAAGAGACCCAGTACTTC.

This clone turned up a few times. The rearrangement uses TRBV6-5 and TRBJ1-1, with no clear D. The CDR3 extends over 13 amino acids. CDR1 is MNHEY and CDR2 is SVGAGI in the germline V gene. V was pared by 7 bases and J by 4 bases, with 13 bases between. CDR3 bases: TGTGCCAGCATCAGTTCGGCCGGCACTGAAGCTTTCTTT. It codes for CASISSAGTEAFF.

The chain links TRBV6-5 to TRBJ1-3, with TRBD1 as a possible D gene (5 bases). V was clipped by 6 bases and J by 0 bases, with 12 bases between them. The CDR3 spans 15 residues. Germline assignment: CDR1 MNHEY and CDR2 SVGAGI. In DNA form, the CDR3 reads TGTGCCAGCAGACGCGACAGCCTCTCTGGAAACACCATATATTTT. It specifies CASRRDSLSGNTIYF.

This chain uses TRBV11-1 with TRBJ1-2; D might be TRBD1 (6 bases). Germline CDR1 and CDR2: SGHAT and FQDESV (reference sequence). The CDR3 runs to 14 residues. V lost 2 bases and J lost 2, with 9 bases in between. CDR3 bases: TGTGCCAGCAGCTTAAGGCAGGGGAACTATGGCTACACCTTC. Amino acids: CASSLRQGNYGYTF.

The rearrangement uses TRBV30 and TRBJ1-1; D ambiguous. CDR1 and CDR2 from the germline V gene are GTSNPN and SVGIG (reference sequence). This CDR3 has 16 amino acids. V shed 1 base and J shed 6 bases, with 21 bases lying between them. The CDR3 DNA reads TGTGCCTGGAGTGCGCCACAGCTTCTGGTCGGCTCTGAAGCTTTCTTT. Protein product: CAWSAPQLLVGSEAFF. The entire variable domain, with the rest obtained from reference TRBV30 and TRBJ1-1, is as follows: SQTIHQWPATLVQPVGSPLSLECTVEGTSNPNLYWYRQAAGRGLQLLFYSVGIGQISSEVPQNLSASRPQDRQFILSSKKLLLSDSGFYLCAWSAPQLLVGSEAFFGQGTRLTVV.

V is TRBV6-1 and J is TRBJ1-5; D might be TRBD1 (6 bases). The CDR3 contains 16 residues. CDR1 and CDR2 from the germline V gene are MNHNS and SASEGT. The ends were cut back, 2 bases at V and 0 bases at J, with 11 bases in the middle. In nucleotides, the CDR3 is TGTGCCAGCAGTGAAAGGCAGGGGACTAGCAATCAGCCCCAGCATTTT. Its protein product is CASSERQGTSNQPQHF.

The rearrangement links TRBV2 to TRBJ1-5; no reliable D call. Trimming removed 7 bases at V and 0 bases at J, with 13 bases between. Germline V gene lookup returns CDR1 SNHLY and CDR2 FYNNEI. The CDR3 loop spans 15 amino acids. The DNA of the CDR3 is TGTGCCAGCACAACGAGGGTTGGTAGCAATCAGCCCCAGCATTTT. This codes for CASTTRVGSNQPQHF.

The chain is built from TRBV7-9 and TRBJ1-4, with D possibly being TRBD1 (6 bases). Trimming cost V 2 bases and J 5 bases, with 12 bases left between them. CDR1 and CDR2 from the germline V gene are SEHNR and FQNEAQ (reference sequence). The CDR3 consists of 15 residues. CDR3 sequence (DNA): TGTGCCAGCAGCTTAACGACAGGCGTGAATGAAAAACTGTTTTTT. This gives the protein CASSLTTGVNEKLFF.

The CDR3 sequence is CASSKTVATNEKLFF. CDR3 nucleotides: TGCGCCAGCAGTAAGACAGTAGCAACTAATGAAAAACTGTTTTTT. The chain is built from TRBV5-1 and TRBJ1-4, with D possibly being TRBD1 (5 bases). V gave up 5 bases and J gave up 0 bases, with 11 bases separating them. The germline CDR1 and CDR2 sequences are SGHRS and YFSETQ. This CDR3 comprises 15 residues.

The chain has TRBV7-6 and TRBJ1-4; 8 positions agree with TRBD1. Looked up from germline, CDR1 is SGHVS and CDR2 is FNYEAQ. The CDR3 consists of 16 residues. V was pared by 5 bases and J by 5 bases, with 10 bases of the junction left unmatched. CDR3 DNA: TGTGCCAGCAGCCCGACCGGGACAGGATTCAATGAAAAACTGTTTTTT. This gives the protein CASSPTGTGFNEKLFF.

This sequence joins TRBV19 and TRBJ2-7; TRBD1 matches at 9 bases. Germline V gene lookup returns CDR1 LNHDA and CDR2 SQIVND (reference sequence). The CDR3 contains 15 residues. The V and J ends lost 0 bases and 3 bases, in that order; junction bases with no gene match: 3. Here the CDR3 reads CASSIEGQGNYEQYF. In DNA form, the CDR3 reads TGTGCCAGTAGTATAGAAGGACAGGGGAACTACGAGCAGTACTTC. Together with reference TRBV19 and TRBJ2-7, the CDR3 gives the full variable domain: DGGITQSPKYLFRKEGQNVTLSCEQNLNHDAMYWYRQDPGQGLRLIYYSQIVNDFQKGDIAEGYSVSREKKESFPLTVTSAQKNPTAFYLCASSIEGQGNYEQYFGPGTRLTVT.

The CDR3 protein is CASSRDGGTSEYF. The CDR3 coding sequence is TGTGCCAGCAGTAGGGACGGAGGGACCTCGGAGTACTTC. This chain joins TRBV5-6 and TRBJ2-7, with D tentatively TRBD2 (6 bases). With 5 bases removed from V and 11 bases from J, the gap between germline ends came to 20 bases. Germline CDR1 reads SGHDT; CDR2 reads YYEEEE. The CDR3 has 13 amino acids.

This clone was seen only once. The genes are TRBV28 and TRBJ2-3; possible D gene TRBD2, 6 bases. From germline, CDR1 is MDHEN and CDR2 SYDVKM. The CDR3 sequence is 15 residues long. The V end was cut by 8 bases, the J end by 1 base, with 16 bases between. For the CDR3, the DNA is TGTGCCAGCTCCACCCCGGGGGAGGGCACAGATACGCAGTATTTT. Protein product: CASSTPGEGTDTQYF.

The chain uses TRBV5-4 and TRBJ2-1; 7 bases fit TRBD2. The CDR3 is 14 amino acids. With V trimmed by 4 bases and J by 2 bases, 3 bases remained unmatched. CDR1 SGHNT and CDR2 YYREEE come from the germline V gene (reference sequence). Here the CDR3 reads CASSVGLAYNEQFF. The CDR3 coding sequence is TGTGCCAGCAGCGTTGGACTAGCCTACAATGAGCAGTTCTTC.

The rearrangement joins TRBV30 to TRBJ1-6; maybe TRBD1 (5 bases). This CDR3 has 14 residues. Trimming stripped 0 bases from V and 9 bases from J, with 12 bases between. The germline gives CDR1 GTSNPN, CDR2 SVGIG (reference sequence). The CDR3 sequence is CAWSVVRGGSPLHF. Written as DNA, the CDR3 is TGTGCCTGGAGTGTAGTAAGGGGCGGTTCACCCCTCCACTTT.

The chain's CDR3 is CASFPGQTFPGGYTF. CDR3 DNA sequence: TGTGCCAGCTTTCCGGGACAGACGTTCCCTGGCGGCTACACCTTC. This rearrangement joins TRBV18 to TRBJ1-2, with 7 positions matching TRBD1. This CDR3 is built from 15 residues. V dropped 7 bases and J dropped 8; count of bases not matched to a gene: 16. The germline CDR1 and CDR2 sequences are KGHSH and LQKENI.

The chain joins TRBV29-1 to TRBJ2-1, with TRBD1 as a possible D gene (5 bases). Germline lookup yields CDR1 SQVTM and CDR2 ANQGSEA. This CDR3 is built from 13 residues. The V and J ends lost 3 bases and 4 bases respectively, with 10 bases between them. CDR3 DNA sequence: TGCAGCGTTGATACAGGCGTATACAATGAGCAGTTCTTC. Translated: CSVDTGVYNEQFF.